A selection of T cell receptor beta chains follows, all from one sample in a study of shared clonotypes between healthy human individuals. The method was immunoSEQ multiplex PCR; TCRdb's version includes in-frame clones alone and lacks a portion of them. The sample lists 1,500,000 or so clones, more than 95% occurring once. Material for sequencing was naive CD4+ T cells sorted from blood. The receptors come from a man aged 30-40 years in good health. The CDR3 runs from the conserved cysteine through the conserved F or W. Fields, in order: CDR3 length, D gene, J gene, V gene, clone size, CDR3 protein, CDR3 DNA. A D gene is named only where the DNA matches it firmly. Size is stated for part of the rows, as once, few or many counts, or as a class when the clone is expanded.

cdr3_length: 12; d_call: NA; j_call: TRBJ1-1; v_call: TRBV13; clone_size: NA; cdr3_aa: CASSFSGSEAFF; cdr3_nt: TGTGCCAGCAGCTTCTCAGGTTCTGAAGCTTTCTTT
cdr3_length: 16; d_call: NA; j_call: TRBJ2-7; v_call: TRBV28; clone_size: NA; cdr3_aa: CASSHYRDLPSYEQYF; cdr3_nt: TGTGCCAGCAGTCATTACCGGGACCTACCATCCTACGAGCAGTACTTC
cdr3_length: 14; d_call: NA; j_call: TRBJ2-2; v_call: TRBV5-5; clone_size: NA; cdr3_aa: CASSLSANTGELFF; cdr3_nt: TGTGCCAGCAGCTTGTCGGCCAACACCGGGGAGCTGTTTTTT
cdr3_length: 16; d_call: NA; j_call: TRBJ2-4; v_call: TRBV5-4; clone_size: NA; cdr3_aa: CASSFRGGKAKNIQYF; cdr3_nt: TGTGCCAGCAGCTTCAGGGGCGGAAAAGCCAAAAACATTCAGTACTTC
cdr3_length: 16; d_call: TRBD1; j_call: TRBJ2-2; v_call: TRBV11-2; clone_size: NA; cdr3_aa: CASSPEGTGGTGELFF; cdr3_nt: TGTGCCAGCAGCCCAGAGGGGACAGGGGGTACCGGGGAGCTGTTTTTT
cdr3_length: 12; d_call: TRBD1; j_call: TRBJ2-7; v_call: TRBV7-9; clone_size: NA; cdr3_aa: CASRWDSREQYF; cdr3_nt: TGTGCCAGCAGGTGGGACAGTCGCGAGCAGTACTTC
cdr3_length: 13; d_call: NA; j_call: TRBJ2-1; v_call: TRBV19; clone_size: few; cdr3_aa: CASSITAYNEQFF; cdr3_nt: TGTGCCAGTAGTATCACTGCTTACAATGAGCAGTTCTTC
cdr3_length: 21; d_call: NA; j_call: TRBJ1-2; v_call: TRBV21-1; clone_size: NA; cdr3_aa: CASSKGSSRDTELRVHYGYTF; cdr3_nt: TGTGCCAGCAGCAAAGGATCGAGTAGGGACACCGAATTGAGAGTGCACTATGGCTACACCTTC
cdr3_length: 14; d_call: NA; j_call: TRBJ2-3; v_call: TRBV28; clone_size: NA; cdr3_aa: CASSHGQYTDTQYF; cdr3_nt: TGTGCCAGCAGCCATGGACAGTACACAGATACGCAGTATTTT
cdr3_length: 15; d_call: NA; j_call: TRBJ1-5; v_call: TRBV28; clone_size: NA; cdr3_aa: CASSFSDPLNQPQHF; cdr3_nt: TGTGCCAGCAGTTTCAGTGATCCCCTCAATCAGCCCCAGCATTTT
cdr3_length: 13; d_call: NA; j_call: TRBJ2-1; v_call: TRBV19; clone_size: NA; cdr3_aa: CASSDQLYAKQFF; cdr3_nt: TGTGCCAGTAGTGACCAGCTCTACGCCAAGCAGTTCTTC
cdr3_length: 15; d_call: NA; j_call: TRBJ2-2; v_call: TRBV10-2; clone_size: once; cdr3_aa: CASNIAGIRTGELFF; cdr3_nt: TGCGCCAGCAACATAGCAGGGATCCGGACCGGGGAGCTGTTTTTT
cdr3_length: 10; d_call: NA; j_call: TRBJ2-1; v_call: TRBV5-3; clone_size: NA; cdr3_aa: CASPRSEQFF; cdr3_nt: TGTGCCAGTCCCCGTTCTGAGCAGTTCTTC
cdr3_length: 10; d_call: NA; j_call: TRBJ2-3; v_call: TRBV10-3; clone_size: NA; cdr3_aa: CAIGTDTQYF; cdr3_nt: TGTGCCATTGGCACAGATACGCAGTATTTT
cdr3_length: 14; d_call: NA; j_call: TRBJ2-5; v_call: TRBV7-2; clone_size: once; cdr3_aa: CASSIREYQETQYF; cdr3_nt: TGTGCCAGCAGCATCCGGGAGTACCAAGAGACCCAGTACTTC
cdr3_length: 17; d_call: TRBD2; j_call: TRBJ2-2; v_call: TRBV2; clone_size: NA; cdr3_aa: CASSPGTSGRATGELFF; cdr3_nt: TGTGCCAGCAGCCCCGGGACTAGCGGGAGGGCGACCGGGGAGCTGTTTTTT
cdr3_length: 15; d_call: NA; j_call: TRBJ2-2; v_call: TRBV5-4; clone_size: once; cdr3_aa: CASSLAQGRTGELFF; cdr3_nt: TGTGCCAGCAGCTTGGCACAGGGACGCACCGGGGAGCTGTTTTTT
cdr3_length: 16; d_call: TRBD2; j_call: TRBJ2-7; v_call: TRBV30; clone_size: NA; cdr3_aa: CAVRKLAGRNSYEQYF; cdr3_nt: TGTGCCGTGCGAAAACTAGCGGGGAGGAACTCCTACGAGCAGTACTTC
cdr3_length: 15; d_call: TRBD2; j_call: TRBJ2-1; v_call: TRBV4-1; clone_size: NA; cdr3_aa: CASSRIAGGSNEQFF; cdr3_nt: TGCGCCAGCAGCCGAATAGCGGGAGGTAGCAATGAGCAGTTCTTC
cdr3_length: 11; d_call: NA; j_call: TRBJ2-1; v_call: TRBV30; clone_size: NA; cdr3_aa: CAWLSGSGQFF; cdr3_nt: TGTGCCTGGCTATCCGGGAGTGGGCAGTTCTTC
cdr3_length: 14; d_call: TRBD1; j_call: TRBJ2-7; v_call: TRBV10-3; clone_size: NA; cdr3_aa: CAIKGRTGNYEQYF; cdr3_nt: TGTGCCATCAAGGGCCGGACAGGGAACTACGAGCAGTACTTC
cdr3_length: 13; d_call: NA; j_call: TRBJ2-1; v_call: TRBV27; clone_size: NA; cdr3_aa: CASTPQGSHEQFF; cdr3_nt: TGTGCCAGCACCCCTCAGGGGTCGCATGAGCAGTTCTTC
cdr3_length: 17; d_call: TRBD2; j_call: TRBJ2-7; v_call: TRBV18; clone_size: NA; cdr3_aa: CASSPLAGGLLVYEQYF; cdr3_nt: TGTGCCAGCTCACCACTCGCGGGAGGCCTTCTGGTCTACGAGCAGTACTTC
cdr3_length: 13; d_call: NA; j_call: TRBJ1-1; v_call: TRBV7-9; clone_size: NA; cdr3_aa: CASSLVRNTEAFF; cdr3_nt: TGTGCCAGCAGCTTAGTACGGAACACTGAAGCTTTCTTT
cdr3_length: 16; d_call: TRBD1; j_call: TRBJ2-3; v_call: TRBV19; clone_size: NA; cdr3_aa: CASSRLGQGITDTQYF; cdr3_nt: TGTGCCAGTAGTAGACTGGGACAGGGAATAACAGATACGCAGTATTTT
cdr3_length: 14; d_call: NA; j_call: TRBJ2-7; v_call: TRBV5-4; clone_size: NA; cdr3_aa: CASSLRTDTYEQYF; cdr3_nt: TGTGCCAGCAGCTTGAGGACAGACACCTACGAGCAGTACTTC
cdr3_length: 14; d_call: NA; j_call: TRBJ1-3; v_call: TRBV25-1; clone_size: NA; cdr3_aa: CASRSGVSGNTIYF; cdr3_nt: TGTGCCAGCAGGTCGGGGGTCTCTGGAAACACCATATATTTT
cdr3_length: 14; d_call: NA; j_call: TRBJ2-4; v_call: TRBV19; clone_size: NA; cdr3_aa: CASRPSLAKNIQYF; cdr3_nt: TGTGCCAGTAGGCCGTCTCTAGCCAAAAACATTCAGTACTTC
cdr3_length: 15; d_call: TRBD1; j_call: TRBJ1-4; v_call: TRBV7-8; clone_size: NA; cdr3_aa: CASSPRQGPNEKLFF; cdr3_nt: TGTGCCAGCAGCCCGCGACAGGGCCCTAATGAAAAACTGTTTTTT
cdr3_length: 15; d_call: TRBD2; j_call: TRBJ2-3; v_call: TRBV27; clone_size: once; cdr3_aa: CASRLAGDYTDTQYF; cdr3_nt: TGTGCCAGCAGGCTAGCGGGAGACTACACAGATACGCAGTATTTT
cdr3_length: 13; d_call: TRBD2; j_call: TRBJ2-7; v_call: TRBV28; clone_size: NA; cdr3_aa: CASSRGGPHEQYF; cdr3_nt: TGTGCCAGCAGCCGGGGAGGGCCCCACGAGCAGTACTTC
cdr3_length: 16; d_call: NA; j_call: TRBJ1-5; v_call: TRBV28; clone_size: NA; cdr3_aa: CASSPVAALNNQPQHF; cdr3_nt: TGTGCCAGCAGCCCAGTGGCGGCACTTAACAATCAGCCCCAGCATTTT
cdr3_length: 15; d_call: TRBD1; j_call: TRBJ2-5; v_call: TRBV2; clone_size: NA; cdr3_aa: CASSDITGTEETQYF; cdr3_nt: TGTGCCAGCAGTGACATCACCGGGACAGAAGAGACCCAGTACTTC
cdr3_length: 18; d_call: TRBD2; j_call: TRBJ2-1; v_call: TRBV14; clone_size: NA; cdr3_aa: CASSHNPSGSPTPSEQFF; cdr3_nt: TGTGCCAGCAGCCACAACCCTAGCGGGAGTCCAACTCCCAGTGAGCAGTTCTTC
cdr3_length: 15; d_call: NA; j_call: TRBJ1-2; v_call: TRBV10-3; clone_size: once; cdr3_aa: CAISESKRVGDGYTF; cdr3_nt: TGTGCCATCAGTGAGTCGAAAAGGGTTGGCGATGGCTACACCTTC
cdr3_length: 15; d_call: NA; j_call: TRBJ2-5; v_call: TRBV29-1; clone_size: NA; cdr3_aa: CSVKEGSSSGETQYF; cdr3_nt: TGCAGCGTGAAAGAGGGTTCTTCCTCTGGAGAGACCCAGTACTTC
cdr3_length: 16; d_call: TRBD1; j_call: TRBJ2-7; v_call: TRBV5-1; clone_size: NA; cdr3_aa: CASSRNGTGRTYEQYF; cdr3_nt: TGCGCCAGCAGCCGGAACGGGACAGGACGAACCTACGAGCAGTACTTC
cdr3_length: 16; d_call: TRBD2; j_call: TRBJ2-3; v_call: TRBV7-3; clone_size: once; cdr3_aa: CASSPSGLAGEHTQYF; cdr3_nt: TGTGCCAGCAGCCCCTCGGGACTAGCGGGAGAGCATACGCAGTATTTT
cdr3_length: 13; d_call: NA; j_call: TRBJ1-1; v_call: TRBV18; clone_size: NA; cdr3_aa: CASSPVPNTEAFF; cdr3_nt: TGTGCCAGCTCACCAGTGCCGAACACTGAAGCTTTCTTT
cdr3_length: 12; d_call: NA; j_call: TRBJ2-5; v_call: TRBV19; clone_size: once; cdr3_aa: CASSIREETQYF; cdr3_nt: TGTGCCAGTAGTATTCGGGAAGAGACCCAGTACTTC